This T cell receptor (beta chain) was identified during a study of response to subunit inactivated influenza vaccine. Germline CDR1 is MNHEY and CDR2 is SMNVEV (reference sequence). Trimming left V 3 bases short and J 5 bases short, with 4 bases between. There are 12 residues in the CDR3. TCRdb called the RT-PCR reads again in MiXCR, with one record for every CDR3 protein. The sample yields around 580,000 distinct CDR3 sequences, 14% seen once. The sequence was collected from a man aged 45 to 65 who received an inactivated influenza vaccine. The genes are TRBV27 and TRBJ2-2; D is ambiguous. Sequencing used PBMCs from blood, obtained 11 to 12 days after vaccination. CDR3 residues: CASSFWTGELFF. The CDR3 DNA is TGTGCCAGCAGTTTCTGGACCGGGGAGCTGTTTTTT.